This T cell receptor (beta chain) stems from a study of T cell repertoires in cytomegalovirus infection (dated by TCRdb to about 2019). Regarding the study in general: Recently identified HLA-C-restricted CMV epitopes, whose presentation resists viral immunomodulation, were targeted by peptide stimulations together with well-studied HLA-B-restricted epitopes. Donor HLA type was relevant to the analysis, as public TCR beta signatures indicated carriage of CMV infection together with the matching HLA type.

In its sample, this clonotype was seen a few times. The antigen it binds to is not known. Base qualities are not recorded, but no much larger clone differs from it by a single base. The treatment or condition label of this sample denotes: in vitro stimulation with specific CMV peptide epitopes to enrich CMV-specific T cells. Paper-wide results and their limitations: In the ex vivo response, HLA-C-restricted CMV-specific TCR beta clonotypes were dominant, and in two of eight donors the single most frequent clonotype came from this HLA-C-restricted group. Cumulative frequency of public TCR beta family members discriminated carriers of CMV infection plus the relevant HLA type in this cohort and an independent approximately 400-donor cohort.

The listed sequencing device is Illumina HiSeq 1500. Using fastp at Q25 and MiXCR, TCRdb reprocessed the public reads and kept productive beta chains. Rows merge per CDR3 protein into single entries with the most common DNA and genes. The table for this sample lists about 920,000 distinct CDR3 sequences; roughly 30% of them were counted only once. Roughly an eighth of the sample is taken by the ten largest. The sequence derives from a human donor in good health (CMV status not recorded). Some clones in this sample may be carry-over from other donors' samples. The sequencing here drew on cultured CD8+ T cells from PBMCs, taken from culture after CMV antigen stimulation.

This receptor carries the CDR3 CASSLALRGAHYNEQFF. The DNA is TGTGCCAGCAGCTTAGCGCTTAGGGGGGCTCACTACAATGAGCAGTTCTTC. The V and J genes are TRBV7-9 and TRBJ2-1; the D gene is tentatively TRBD1 or TRBD2, each matching 6 bases. CDR1 SEHNR and CDR2 FQNEAQ are derived from the germline V gene (reference sequence). The CDR3, cysteine through phenylalanine, is 17 amino acids long. The entry retains the CDR3 DNA only, 51 bases that are in frame from base 1. V is pared back by 0 bases and J by 3 bases, with 15 bases lying between the germline termini.